This T cell receptor (beta chain) was documented in a study of T-cell memory formation after mild COVID-19. Study in general: Largely, the TCR clusters proved donor specific.

Only one count was recorded for this clonotype. Its antigen is not known. The CDR3 end shows no conserved phenylalanine or tryptophan, and so a read error is likely. The 5'RACE method, run with constant-segment primers, produced TCR alpha and TCR beta cDNA libraries (carrying sample barcodes and UMIs). A single record per CDR3 protein comes from TCRdb applying MiXCR to the 5' RACE reads. The sample records roughly 450,000 distinct CDR3 sequences, roughly 18% being singletons. General study findings and limits: The study found contracting CD4+ clones mainly in CM and EM and contracting CD8+ clones in EMRA.

The CDR3 contains 14 residues. Between the trimmed V and J ends, which lost 3 bases and 7 bases, there was a span of 15 bases. Germline values: CDR1 SEHNR, CDR2 FQNEAQ (reference sequence). The origin of this receptor is a man aged 18-30 years who had mild COVID-19 (a few samples of this study predate the infection). Cell type and time point are not known. The V call is TRBV7-9, the J call TRBJ1-2; D might be TRBD1 (6 bases). The sequenced sample was PBMCs or a T cell subset sorted from them (not recorded which). CDR3 amino acids: CASSLAGAPSGYTL. The CDR3 nucleotides are TGTGCCAGCAGCTTGGCGGGGGCCCCAAGTGGCTACACCTTA.